The present T cell receptor beta chain was sequenced within a study of identical twins. This clonotype was detected a few times. Its target is unknown. Findings and caveats of the study: Interpretation of the results relied on cross-sectional statistical analysis and not on following the same donors. Analyses of zero insertions could be partly confounded by invariant MAIT and iNKT cells.

Every one of the donors was a healthy Caucasian. The germline V gene has CDR1 SGHTA and CDR2 FQGNSA. CDR3 length equals 13 residues. Trimming removed 0 bases from V and 5 bases from J, with 8 bases in between. TCRdb recomputed calls from the 5' RACE reads with MiXCR, one row per CDR3 protein. The sample consists of approximately 410,000 distinct CDR3 sequences, under 20% of them appearing once. Sequencing input: naive T cells sorted from blood. The TCR sequence derives from a man aged 45 to 65 in good health. The V gene is TRBV7-2, the J gene TRBJ2-7; D gene uncertain. The CDR3 sequence is CASSLAPSNEQYF. The CDR3 DNA reads TGTGCCAGCAGCTTAGCGCCTTCCAACGAGCAGTACTTC. The complete variable domain, with remaining parts taken from reference TRBV7-2 and TRBJ2-7, reads GAGVSQSPSNKVTEKGKDVELRCDPISGHTALYWYRQSLGQGLEFLIYFQGNSAPDKSGLPSDRFSAERTGGSVSTLTIQRTQQEDSAVYLCASSLAPSNEQYFGPGTRLTVT.